The next 13 T cell receptor beta chains were all read from a single sample in a study of shared clonotypes between healthy human individuals. Sequencing was performed with immunoSEQ multiplex PCR; in TCRdb, only in-frame clones are kept and a portion is missing. The sample has 2 million to 3 million clones, 93% seen once. Sequenced input: naive CD4+ T cells from PBMCs. Subset in this sample: CD45RA+ positively selected. The receptors derive from a man younger than 35 in good health. Some clones in this sample may be carry-over from other donors' samples.

This clone was found once. The rearrangement links TRBV9 to TRBJ1-2; 10 bases align to TRBD1. The CDR3 is made up of 16 amino acids. With V trimmed by 2 bases and J by 1 base, 5 bases remained unmatched. The germline V gene encodes CDR1 SGDLS and CDR2 YYNGEE. CDR3 region: CASSVHGQGGNYGYTF. DNA of the CDR3: TGTGCCAGCAGCGTCCACGGACAGGGGGGTAACTATGGCTACACCTTC.

J is TRBJ2-5 and V is TRBV19, with D possibly TRBD1 on 5 matching bases. Germline values: CDR1 LNHDA, CDR2 SQIVND (reference sequence). The CDR3 length is 11 residues. V lost 8 bases, J lost 4 bases, and 8 bases lay in between. The CDR3: CASGQLETQYF. The DNA for the CDR3 is TGTGCCAGTGGACAACTAGAGACCCAGTACTTC.

Concerning this clone: Other DNA sequences from this sample encode an identical CDR3 as well. The chain recombines TRBV7-3 with TRBJ2-2, with 7 bases fitting TRBD2. V was pared by 2 bases and J by 0 bases, with 3 bases of the junction left unmatched. In germline, CDR1 is SGHTA, CDR2 FQGTGA. The CDR3 covers 16 residues. The CDR3 sequence is CASSLLAVANTGELFF. The DNA of the CDR3 is TGTGCCAGCAGCTTACTAGCGGTAGCGAACACCGGGGAGCTGTTTTTT.

This chain uses TRBV6-5 with TRBJ2-3; TRBD2 might be the D (6 bases). Trimming took off 3 bases at V and 2 bases at J, with 15 bases between the two ends. The CDR3 spans 16 residues. Germline V gene sequence: CDR1 MNHEY, CDR2 SVGAGI. The CDR3: CASSYSRRGATDTQYF. CDR3 DNA: TGTGCCAGCAGTTATTCACGGCGGGGCGCCACAGATACGCAGTATTTT.

The chain recombines TRBV2 with TRBJ2-2, with D uncertain. V was clipped by 5 bases and J by 6 bases, with 7 bases between them. Germline-derived CDR1 and CDR2 are SNHLY and FYNNEI. The CDR3 covers 12 residues. The DNA of the CDR3 is TGTGCCAGCAGTTTAGGGCCCGGGGAGCTGTTTTTT. It translates to CASSLGPGELFF. Variable domain in full (rest from reference TRBV2 and TRBJ2-2): EPEVTQTPSHQVTQMGQEVILRCVPISNHLYFYWYRQILGQKVEFLVSFYNNEISEKSEIFDDQFSVERPDGSNFTLKIRSTKLEDSAMYFCASSLGPGELFFGEGSRLTVL.

The CDR3, as DNA: TGTGCCAGTAGTATAGAGGGCAGCCAAGAGACCCAGTACTTC. This sequence encodes CASSIEGSQETQYF. The rearrangement joins TRBV19 to TRBJ2-5; D not certain. V dropped 0 bases and J dropped 1 base, with 6 bases sitting between them. Germline V lookup: CDR1 LNHDA, CDR2 SQIVND (reference sequence). The CDR3 is 14 amino acids.

V and J are TRBV5-6 and TRBJ2-5; 8 bases line up with TRBD2. The germline CDR1 and CDR2 sequences are SGHDT and YYEEEE. The J segment lost 5 bases and the V segment lost 1 base, leaving 10 bases of the junction unmatched. The CDR3 has 16 residues. CDR3 sequence reads: CASSLITGGAAETQYF. The CDR3 nucleotides are TGTGCCAGCAGCTTGATCACCGGGGGGGCTGCGGAGACCCAGTACTTC.

V and J are TRBV9 and TRBJ2-7; D is uncertain. The germline V and J ends were trimmed by 0 bases and 3 bases, with 13 bases remaining between them. Germline V gene sequence: CDR1 SGDLS, CDR2 YYNGEE. This CDR3 comprises 15 residues. As DNA, the CDR3 is TGTGCCAGCAGCGTAGGTGCCGCGGACCTCTACGAGCAGTACTTC. This sequence encodes CASSVGAADLYEQYF.

As to this clone: This CDR3 is also generated by other DNA sequences in the sample. The V call is TRBV20-1, the J call TRBJ2-5; unclear D gene. CDR3 length equals 11 residues. V was cut by 3 bases and J by 3 bases, with 5 bases left in between. The V gene's germline CDR1 is DFQATT and CDR2 SNEGSKA (reference sequence). CDR3 DNA sequence: TGCAGTGCTAGGGGTGAAGAGACCCAGTACTTC. As protein: CSARGEETQYF.

J is TRBJ2-6 and V is TRBV5-6, with a tentative D call TRBD2 (5 bases). Germline assignment: CDR1 SGHDT and CDR2 YYEEEE. The CDR3 length is 17 residues. V lost 1 base and J lost 2, with 13 bases in between. CDR3 sequence: CASSLPGSSPGANVLTF. The CDR3 DNA follows: TGTGCCAGCAGCTTGCCAGGTTCTAGCCCTGGGGCCAACGTCCTGACTTTC.

The V call is TRBV7-9, the J call TRBJ2-7; D possibly corresponds to TRBD2 (5 bases). This CDR3 is built from 14 residues. The V end was cut by 5 bases, the J end by 2 bases, with 13 bases between. The germline V gene has CDR1 SEHNR and CDR2 FQNEAQ (reference sequence). The CDR3, as DNA: TGTGCCAGCAGCCCCCCCCGAGGGACCTACGAGCAGTACTTC. Translated, it gives CASSPPRGTYEQYF.

The chain uses TRBV7-9 and TRBJ2-3; TRBD2 matches 9 bases. The length of the CDR3 is 15 residues. Germline V gene data show CDR1 as SEHNR and CDR2 as FQNEAQ (reference sequence). Trimming at V came to 5 bases and at J to 1 base, leaving 4 bases not matched to a gene. The CDR3 DNA sequence: TGTGCCAGCAGCCGGCGGACTAGCGGCACAGATACGCAGTATTTT. Residues: CASSRRTSGTDTQYF.

V and J are TRBV6-1 and TRBJ2-2; a possible D gene is TRBD2 (6 bases). The germline V gene encodes CDR1 MNHNS and CDR2 SASEGT. Trimming removed 2 bases at V and 1 base at J, with 11 bases between. CDR3 length equals 16 residues. The CDR3 is CASSEHGGWNTGELFF. As DNA, the CDR3 is TGTGCCAGCAGTGAACATGGGGGGTGGAACACCGGGGAGCTGTTTTTT.